These T cell receptor beta chains were read from a single sample in a study of read filtering for tumor transcriptome and immune sequencing. TCRdb recomputed calls from the reads with MiXCR, one row per CDR3 protein. The table includes tens of thousands of distinct CDR3 sequences, roughly 15% detected once. Sequencing used a population of CD138-negative cells sorted from bone marrow. All receptors derive from a donor aged 40 or older with multiple myeloma. Both conserved end residues are part of each CDR3. The order of the fields is V gene, J gene, D gene, clone size, CDR3 protein, CDR3 DNA. A D gene is named only where the DNA matches it firmly. A clone size is listed for some rows: how often the clone was seen (once, few, many), or a class if it is expanded.

TRBV20-1	TRBJ1-5	NA	NA	CGARDPSPRNQPQHF	TGCGGTGCTAGAGATCCAAGCCCTCGCAATCAGCCCCAGCATTTT
TRBV28	TRBJ2-1	NA	NA	CASSTSAAPEQFF	TGTGCCAGCAGCACTTCGGCTGCTCCTGAGCAGTTCTTC
TRBV20-1	TRBJ2-7	NA	NA	CSARGPAGYEQYF	TGCAGTGCTAGAGGCCCCGCGGGCTACGAGCAGTACTTC
TRBV12-3/TRBV12-4	TRBJ2-7	NA	many	CASSLRREQYF	TGTGCCAGCAGTTTAAGGAGGGAGCAGTACTTC
TRBV7-9	TRBJ1-3	NA	many	CASRGKRRLSGNTIYF	TGTGCCAGCCGTGGGAAAAGGAGACTCTCTGGAAACACCATATATTTT
TRBV5-1	TRBJ2-7	NA	many	CASSLDNEQYF	TGCGCCAGCAGCTTGGATAACGAGCAGTACTTC
TRBV7-2	TRBJ2-7	NA	many	CASSSRGLYEQYF	TGTGCCAGCAGCTCCCGGGGCCTATACGAGCAGTACTTC
TRBV29-1	TRBJ2-1	TRBD2	NA	CSVGLAGGYNEQFF	TGCAGCGTTGGACTAGCGGGAGGGTACAATGAGCAGTTCTTC
TRBV7-2	TRBJ2-3	NA	many	CASSLRTGFTDTQYF	TGTGCCAGCAGCTTAAGAACAGGGTTCACAGATACGCAGTATTTT
TRBV7-2	TRBJ2-5	NA	many	CASSLARETQYF	TGTGCCAGCAGCTTAGCGCGGGAGACCCAGTACTTC
TRBV20-1	TRBJ2-7	TRBD2	many	CSALGLAGGYSYEQYF	TGCAGTGCTCTCGGACTAGCGGGAGGATACTCCTACGAGCAGTACTTC
TRBV6-2/TRBV6-3	TRBJ2-7	NA	many	CASSKSGSGYEQYF	TGTGCCAGCAGCAAAAGTGGTAGCGGCTACGAGCAGTACTTC
TRBV7-8	TRBJ2-6	NA	few	CASSQTGLPGANVLTF	TGTGCCAGCAGCCAAACTGGGCTCCCTGGGGCCAACGTCCTGACTTTC